A single sample gave rise to the 16 T cell receptor beta chains below, sequenced in a study of response to subunit inactivated influenza vaccine. TCRdb re-called the RT-PCR reads with MiXCR, one entry per CDR3 protein. The sample consists of about 190,000 distinct CDR3 sequences, around 15% of them appearing once. The specimen comprised CD8+ T cells sorted from PBMCs, sampled about 5 days after vaccination. All receptors derive from a man aged 50 or older who received an inactivated influenza vaccine.

This clonotype was seen repeatedly, ten times or more. V and J are TRBV5-1 and TRBJ2-1, with TRBD1 as a possible D gene (5 bases). The CDR3 spans 12 residues. Per the germline V gene, CDR1 is SGHRS and CDR2 is YFSETQ. The V and J ends lost 7 bases and 7 bases respectively, with 12 bases between them. CDR3 in amino acids: CASSLNRNEQFF. In nucleotides, the CDR3 is TGCGCCAGCTCCCTTAACAGGAATGAGCAGTTCTTC.

This clonotype was seen many times. The rearrangement links TRBV12-3 or TRBV12-4 to TRBJ2-2; D is uncertain. The CDR3 extends over 13 amino acids. Trimming left V 1 base short and J 4 bases short, with 4 bases between. This CDR3 reads CASSLVGTGELFF. For the CDR3, the DNA is TGTGCCAGCAGTTTAGTGGGCACCGGGGAGCTGTTTTTT.

The gene calls are TRBV12-5 and TRBJ2-3; unclear D gene. The CDR3 has 12 residues. The V end was cut by 7 bases, the J end by 6 bases, with 11 bases between. Germline lookup yields CDR1 LGHNT and CDR2 FRNRAP. Written as DNA, the CDR3 is TGTGCTAGTGCCTCGGACCGGGATACGCAGTATTTT. Protein sequence: CASASDRDTQYF.

The DNA for the CDR3 is TGTGCCAGCAGTTACCAGGGGAATCAGCCCCAGCATTTT. It is translated as CASSYQGNQPQHF. This chain uses TRBV6-2 or TRBV6-3 with TRBJ1-5; D might be TRBD1 (6 bases). Trimming stripped 2 bases from V and 4 bases from J, with 6 bases between. The CDR3 is 13 amino acids. In germline, CDR1 is MNHEY, CDR2 SVGEGT.

This sequence joins TRBV5-1 and TRBJ2-7; TRBD1 matches at 9 bases. Germline-derived CDR1 and CDR2 are SGHRS and YFSETQ. The J segment lost 6 bases and the V segment lost 0 bases, leaving 7 bases of the junction unmatched. The CDR3 is made up of 15 amino acids. In nucleotides, the CDR3 is TGCGCCAGCAGCTTGGCGGGGACAGGGCCTAGCGAGCAGTACTTC. Translation gives CASSLAGTGPSEQYF.

The chain has TRBV20-1 and TRBJ1-6, with D perhaps TRBD1 (6 bases). CDR1 is DFQATT, CDR2 SNEGSKA, per germline (reference sequence). This CDR3 is 14 amino acids long. V was cut by 6 bases and J by 5 bases, with 14 bases left in between. In DNA form, the CDR3 reads TGCAGTGCCAGACAGGTATCGCATAATTCACCCCTCCACTTT. Its translation: CSARQVSHNSPLHF.

This sequence joins TRBV6-2 or TRBV6-3 and TRBJ2-2; tentatively, D is TRBD2 (5 bases). The CDR3 runs to 15 residues. V lost 8 bases to trimming and J lost 4 bases, with 17 bases between them. Germline V gene sequence: CDR1 MNHEY, CDR2 SVGEGT. The CDR3 is CASYLPTAGTGELFF. The CDR3 bases are TGTGCCAGCTACCTTCCCACCGCGGGCACCGGGGAGCTGTTTTTT.

V usage is TRBV11-1 and J usage is TRBJ1-1, with unresolved D. Trimming left V 0 bases short and J 2 bases short, with 10 bases between. The CDR3 totals 15 residues. CDR1 and CDR2 (germline): SGHAT, FQDESV (reference sequence). The CDR3 region has the DNA TGTGCCAGCAGCTTAGCGCCGGCATCTAACACTGAAGCTTTCTTT. It yields the protein CASSLAPASNTEAFF.

This clonotype was observed many times. Here the CDR3 DNA reads TGTGCCAGCAGTGAAGCCCTCGGGACAGGCAACCAAGATACGCAGTATTTT. Translating it yields CASSEALGTGNQDTQYF. This chain joins TRBV28 and TRBJ2-3, with TRBD1 matching 8 bases. The V gene end was trimmed by 5 bases and the J gene end by 5 bases; junction bases not matched to a gene: 15. Germline assignment: CDR1 MDHEN and CDR2 SYDVKM. There are 17 residues in the CDR3. The full variable domain, its missing parts supplied by reference TRBV28 and TRBJ2-3, is DVKVTQSSRYLVKRTGEKVFLECVQDMDHENMFWYRQDPGLGLRLIYFSYDVKMKEKGDIPEGYSVSREKKERFSLILESASTNQTSMYLCASSEALGTGNQDTQYFGPGTRLTVL.

The chain combines TRBV4-3 with TRBJ2-7; no definite D call. The CDR3 sequence is 14 residues long. The germline CDR1 and CDR2 sequences are LGHNA and YSLEER. Trimming stripped 0 bases from V and 2 bases from J, with 8 bases between. The CDR3: CASSQDPGTYEQYF. The CDR3 DNA follows: TGCGCCAGCAGCCAAGATCCGGGTACCTACGAGCAGTACTTC.

This chain links TRBV20-1 with TRBJ2-1, with 10 bases fitting TRBD1. The germline V gene has CDR1 DFQATT and CDR2 SNEGSKA (reference sequence). The CDR3 sequence is 15 residues long. After removal of 8 bases from V and 6 bases from J, the junction contained 13 bases not matched to a gene. The DNA for the CDR3 is TGCAGTACGACCTCGAGGGACAGGGGACCCAATGAGCAGTTCTTC. Translated, it gives CSTTSRDRGPNEQFF.

This clonotype has just a few counts. The genes are TRBV20-1 and TRBJ2-3; 12 bases match TRBD2. J was trimmed by 6 bases and V by 6 bases; bases with no gene match: 7. This CDR3 comprises 14 residues. The germline V gene encodes CDR1 DFQATT and CDR2 SNEGSKA (reference sequence). CDR3 sequence reads: CSAPTSGSPDTQYF. For the CDR3, the DNA is TGCAGTGCACCGACTAGCGGGAGCCCCGATACGCAGTATTTT.

The chain links TRBV29-1 to TRBJ1-1, with D perhaps matching TRBD1 (5 bases). Germline CDR1 and CDR2: SQVTM and ANQGSEA. This CDR3 contains 9 residues. With 4 bases removed from V and 11 bases from J, the gap between germline ends came to 8 bases. CDR3 in amino acids: CSVGDAAFF. The CDR3 DNA follows: TGCAGCGTTGGGGACGCGGCTTTCTTT.

This clonotype was observed a few times. The chain recombines TRBV3-1 with TRBJ2-6; the D is unclear. V dropped 4 bases and J dropped 4 bases, with 17 bases sitting between them. CDR1 LGHDT and CDR2 YNNKEL come from the germline V gene (reference sequence). CDR3 length: 17 residues. As DNA, the CDR3 is TGTGCCAGCAGCCCCCGTTTCGGCCCCTCAGGGGCCAACGTCCTGACTTTC. Translating gives CASSPRFGPSGANVLTF.

A few counts support this clonotype. The chain has TRBV7-9 and TRBJ2-7; no clear D. The germline CDR1 and CDR2 sequences are SEHNR and FQNEAQ (reference sequence). V was trimmed by 2 bases and J by 0 bases, leaving 8 bases between them. The CDR3 covers 14 residues. CDR3 residues: CASSLSVYSYEQYF. The CDR3 nucleotides are TGTGCCAGCAGCTTATCCGTGTACTCCTACGAGCAGTACTTC. Filled out from reference TRBV7-9 and TRBJ2-7, the complete variable domain reads DTGVSQNPRHKITKRGQNVTFRCDPISEHNRLYWYRQTLGQGPEFLTYFQNEAQLEKSRLLSDRFSAERPKGSFSTLEIQRTEQGDSAMYLCASSLSVYSYEQYFGPGTRLTVT.

The CDR3 DNA reads TGTGCCAGCAGCTCGAATTGGGGCGCGACTGAAGCTTTCTTT. Translating it yields CASSSNWGATEAFF. V and J are TRBV7-9 and TRBJ1-1; weak D call: TRBD1 (5 bases). The CDR3 is made up of 14 amino acids. CDR1 and CDR2 from the germline V gene are SEHNR and FQNEAQ (reference sequence). Deletions cut 4 bases from V and 5 bases from J, with 14 bases between.